The 10 T cell receptor beta chains below were found in one sample sequenced in a study of CD8+CD57+ T cells in acquired aplastic anemia. Genomic DNA provided the template from which TCR beta VDJ and CDR3 profiles were obtained. Each CDR3 protein is one row after TCRdb ran MiXCR on the reads. The sample carries around 200,000 distinct CDR3 sequences, 50% to 55% recorded once. The sample was sorted CD4+, CD8+, or CD8+CD57+ T cells (not recorded which) from PBMCs. All receptors come from a human donor in good health, serving as a control.

The chain combines TRBV15 with TRBJ2-7; TRBD1 aligns across 11 bases. This CDR3 has 15 amino acids. Germline V CDR1 and CDR2: LNHNV, YYDKDF (reference sequence). V lost 3 bases and J lost 3; bases outside the gene matches: 4. The CDR3 loop is CATSRGQGGLYEQYF. DNA for the CDR3: TGTGCCACCAGCAGGGGACAGGGGGGCCTCTACGAGCAGTACTTC.

The chain carries TRBV29-1 and TRBJ2-1, with TRBD1 matching over 9 bases. Germline lookup yields CDR1 SQVTM and CDR2 ANQGSEA. V was clipped by 8 bases and J by 2 bases; unmatched bases: 7. The length of the CDR3 is 14 residues. CDR3 bases: TGCAGCAGCTTACAGGGGGCGACCTACAATGAGCAGTTCTTC. This encodes CSSLQGATYNEQFF.

The table lists this clonotype with many counts. Written as DNA, the CDR3 is TGCGCCAGCAGCCAAGATTTAGAACAGGGAAGGCAAGGCTACACCTTC. Amino acid sequence: CASSQDLEQGRQGYTF. This chain uses TRBV4-3 with TRBJ1-2; D is perhaps TRBD1 (6 bases). Germline-derived CDR1 and CDR2 are LGHNA and YSLEER. V lost 0 bases and J 8 bases, leaving 19 bases between the germline ends. This CDR3 region has 16 residues.

This clonotype was recorded many times. The genes are TRBV14 and TRBJ1-4; TRBD1 aligns across 7 bases. Trimming took 3 bases from V and 4 from J; bases not matched to a gene: 8. CDR3 length: 16 amino acids. Germline V gene sequence: CDR1 SGHDN, CDR2 FVKESK. CDR3 in DNA: TGTGCCAGCAGCCATCGGACAGGCGACCTTAATGAAAAACTGTTTTTT. Protein product: CASSHRTGDLNEKLFF.

This clonotype was detected ten times or more. This sequence joins TRBV9 and TRBJ2-1, with a tentative D call TRBD2 (5 bases). V lost 0 bases to trimming and J lost 3 bases, with 25 bases between them. The CDR3 is 20 residues long. CDR1 and CDR2 (germline): SGDLS, YYNGEE. CDR3: CASSVVVGTGSNLFYNEQFF. CDR3 coding DNA: TGTGCCAGCAGCGTAGTAGTGGGAACGGGGTCCAACCTATTCTACAATGAGCAGTTCTTC.

This rearrangement joins TRBV3-1 to TRBJ1-5; tentative D call: TRBD1 (6 bases). This CDR3 has 14 residues. Germline loops: CDR1 LGHDT, CDR2 YNNKEL (reference sequence). V was cut by 4 bases and J by 4 bases, with 11 bases left in between. CDR3 DNA sequence: TGTGCCAGCAGCCGGGGGCGGACTAATCAGCCCCAGCATTTT. This gives the protein CASSRGRTNQPQHF.

This clonotype has only a few counts. This rearrangement joins TRBV27 to TRBJ2-4; D remains ambiguous. Trimming took 6 bases from V and 5 from J, leaving 11 bases between them. CDR1 is MNHEY and CDR2 is SMNVEV in the germline V gene (reference sequence). There are 13 residues in the CDR3. The CDR3 region is CASSPAGENIQYF. Written as DNA, the CDR3 is TGTGCCAGCAGCCCCGCTGGGGAAAACATTCAGTACTTC.

This clonotype was recorded once. The rearrangement links TRBV24-1 to TRBJ2-7; 7 positions agree with TRBD1. The CDR3 runs to 15 residues. Germline V gives CDR1 KGHDR, CDR2 SFDVKD. Trimming took 4 bases from V and 2 from J; bases not matched to a gene: 7. As DNA, the CDR3 is TGTGCCACCAGTGAATCCCCGGGACAGACCTACGAGCAGTACTTC. Its translation: CATSESPGQTYEQYF.

Regarding this clonotype: No conserved phenylalanine or tryptophan ends this CDR3, so it is likely a read error. J is TRBJ2-1 and V is TRBV28, with 10 bases fitting TRBD2. This CDR3 comprises 15 residues. Germline assignment: CDR1 MDHEN and CDR2 SYDVKM. Trimming took 7 bases from V and 2 from J; bases not matched to a gene: 5. The CDR3 sequence: CASTSSGGPYNEQFS. The CDR3 nucleotides are TGTGCCAGCACCAGTAGCGGGGGGCCCTACAATGAGCAGTTCTCC.

The rearrangement uses TRBV2 and TRBJ2-3; no clear D gene. Trimming took off 6 bases at V and 2 bases at J, with 9 bases between the two ends. This CDR3 contains 13 residues. Germline V gene sequence: CDR1 SNHLY, CDR2 FYNNEI. Here the CDR3 DNA reads TGTGCCAGCAGGGGGATGGTCACAGATACGCAGTATTTT. Amino acid sequence: CASRGMVTDTQYF.